This T cell receptor (beta chain) derives from a study of blood T cells in healthy people across ages. This CDR3 has 13 residues. V shed 9 bases and J shed 7 bases, with 18 bases lying between them. CDR1 is MNHEY, CDR2 SVGAGI, per germline. Alongside a J-beta primer mix, a sample-barcoded 5' primer served in a second PCR lasting about 6 to 12 cycles. Sequencing yielded, for each sample, at least 2.5 million paired-end reads carrying CDR3. Using its own MiXCR run on the 5' RACE reads, TCRdb lists one record per CDR3 protein. Of fewer than 2 million distinct CDR3 sequences listed, approximately 40% are singletons.

The chain joins TRBV6-5 to TRBJ1-2; no firm D call. The sample taken for sequencing was blood. The clonotype was recovered from a human donor in good health. The CDR3 coding sequence is TGTGCCAGTTCCAAAGCCGGGGTGACTGGCTACACCTTC. Translated: CASSKAGVTGYTF.